Below, one TCR beta chain is given with its context. Its cognate antigen is unknown. When sampled, the donors appeared nominally healthy, though they likely had unrecorded immune exposures. This sample stems from a study of cytomegalovirus exposure and HLA in healthy donors. The PCR was carried out with 60 Vbeta primers and 13 Jbeta primers. TCRdb keeps only in-frame clones here, not all; method: immunoSEQ multiplex PCR. The sample contains about 110,000 clones, roughly 80% of which appear only once. Study observations and caveats: Reportedly, cytomegalovirus status was diagnosed with high sensitivity and specificity. Earlier results showed most TCR beta V segments being productive about 90% or about 30% of the time. In vitro, a few CMV-associated chains proved specific for CMV antigens.

Germline V gene sequence: CDR1 MNHEY, CDR2 SVGAGI. The CDR3 extends over 15 amino acids. The ends were cut back, 6 bases at V and 7 bases at J, with 22 bases in the middle. This clonotype was sampled from a man aged 60 to 75 in good health and CMV-seronegative. The chain combines TRBV6-5 with TRBJ2-7, with D maybe TRBD2 (6 bases). Material for sequencing was PBMCs. CDR3 in amino acids: CASRGPGLKGWEQYV. The CDR3 DNA sequence: TGTGCCAGCAGGGGACCGGGACTTAAGGGTTGGGAGCAGTACGTC.